These 11 T cell receptor beta chains came from one sample sequenced in a study of regulatory T cells in long-lasting Graves disease. Time point of the sample: newly diagnosed GD, antithyroid drugs for less than 3 months. PBMCs provided the RNA from which the TCR library was made. In building TCR beta libraries, iRepertoire HTBI primers were used together with Arm-PCR of CDR3 regions. TCRdb reprocessed the multiplex PCR reads with MiXCR, giving one entry per CDR3 protein. The sample carries roughly 250,000 distinct CDR3 sequences, 15% to 20% recorded once. These data also formed part of another study, on T cells in Graves' hyperthyroidism and ophthalmopathy.

The sequencing here drew on peripheral blood mononuclear cells (PBMCs), taken at new diagnosis, from a patient treated with antithyroid drugs. The source of these receptors is a woman aged 25 to 39 with Graves disease.

This clonotype appeared many times. This chain connects TRBV7-2 to TRBJ2-7, with 9 bases lining up with TRBD2. V was clipped by 0 bases and J by 4 bases; unmatched bases: 7. Looked up from germline, CDR1 is SGHTA and CDR2 is FQGNSA. This CDR3 comprises 16 residues. The CDR3 spells CASSLAGRGGIYEQYF. DNA of the CDR3: TGTGCCAGCAGCTTAGCTGGGCGGGGGGGCATATACGAGCAGTACTTC.

Comment on this clonotype: A read error likely explains this, since a far larger clone differs by one base. The CDR3 loop reads CAGSLDRGTEAFF. The CDR3 nucleotides read TGTGCCGGCAGCTTAGATAGAGGTACTGAAGCTTTCTTT. The rearrangement links TRBV7-2 to TRBJ1-1; no definite D call. The germline CDR1 and CDR2 sequences are SGHTA and FQGNSA. This CDR3 is 13 amino acids long.

This clonotype showed up many times. This chain joins TRBV11-2 and TRBJ1-6; D possibly corresponds to TRBD1 (6 bases). Germline lookup yields CDR1 SGHAT and CDR2 FQNNGV. This CDR3 region has 16 residues. V shed 7 bases and J shed 9 bases, with 22 bases lying between them. This CDR3 is CASNFVGRGGGSPLHF. In nucleotides, the CDR3 is TGTGCCAGCAACTTCGTTGGCAGGGGAGGAGGTTCACCCCTCCACTTT.

The table lists this clonotype with a few counts. The chain is built from TRBV25-1 and TRBJ2-7; 7 bases line up with TRBD2. V lost 1 base to trimming and J lost 1 base; unmatched junction nucleotides: 1. Looked up from germline, CDR1 is MGHDK and CDR2 is SYGVNS. This CDR3 comprises 14 residues. The CDR3 region is CASSESRESYEQYF. The CDR3 DNA reads TGTGCCAGCAGTGAATCGCGGGAGTCCTACGAGCAGTACTTC.

This clonotype was seen ten or more times. CDR3 sequence reads: CASSLVGRGETQYF. In nucleotides, the CDR3 is TGTGCCAGCAGCTTAGTGGGCAGGGGGGAGACCCAGTACTTC. The chain links TRBV7-2 to TRBJ2-5, with 7 bases aligning to TRBD1. Germline V gives CDR1 SGHTA, CDR2 FQGNSA. The CDR3 contains 14 residues. The V segment lost 1 base and the J segment 5 bases; nucleotides outside the gene matches: 4.

This clonotype has at least ten counts. The V and J genes are TRBV7-9 and TRBJ1-1; D gene unclear. Germline-derived CDR1 and CDR2 are SEHNR and FQNEAQ (reference sequence). This CDR3 comprises 16 residues. V lost 2 bases to trimming and J lost 1 base, with 14 bases between them. The CDR3 DNA follows: TGTGCCAGCAGCTTAATCTCGGCAGGCCCGAACACTGAAGCTTTCTTT. It translates to CASSLISAGPNTEAFF.

There are many counts of this clonotype. The genes are TRBV5-5 and TRBJ2-7; 8 bases align to TRBD1. V lost 4 bases to trimming and J lost 2 bases; unmatched junction nucleotides: 8. There are 15 residues in the CDR3. The germline V gene has CDR1 SGHKS and CDR2 YYEKEE (reference sequence). The CDR3 protein is CASSAQTGATYEQYF. Here the CDR3 DNA reads TGTGCCAGCAGCGCACAGACAGGGGCTACCTACGAGCAGTACTTC.

This clonotype showed up many times. V is TRBV7-2 and J is TRBJ1-5, with D unresolved. Looked up from germline, CDR1 is SGHTA and CDR2 is FQGNSA. The ends were cut back, 5 bases at V and 4 bases at J, with 15 bases in the middle. The length of the CDR3 is 15 residues. For the CDR3, the DNA is TGTGCCAGCAGCCCGACGGTTTTGTCGAATCAGCCCCAGCATTTT. Translating it yields CASSPTVLSNQPQHF.

This clonotype came up many times. The rearrangement uses TRBV4-1 and TRBJ1-4, with D perhaps matching TRBD1 (5 bases). The CDR3 has 15 residues. Germline V lookup: CDR1 MGHRA, CDR2 YSYEKL. The germline V and J ends were trimmed by 1 base and 8 bases, with 14 bases remaining between them. This chain's CDR3 is CASSQGPGLREKLFF. Written as DNA, the CDR3 is TGCGCCAGCAGCCAAGGGCCGGGACTAAGGGAAAAACTGTTTTTT.

This clonotype was seen many times. The gene calls are TRBV29-1 and TRBJ1-4; 9 positions agree with TRBD1. There are 14 residues in the CDR3. After removal of 4 bases from V and 7 bases from J, the junction contained 7 bases not matched to a gene. From germline, CDR1 is SQVTM and CDR2 ANQGSEA. The CDR3 loop reads CSVARDRVFEKLFF. The CDR3, as DNA: TGCAGCGTTGCGCGGGACAGGGTCTTTGAAAAACTGTTTTTT.

This clonotype was seen repeatedly, ten times or more. This chain's CDR3 is CASTTHRGARAGNTIYF. CDR3 nucleotide sequence: TGTGCCAGCACCACTCACCGGGGGGCTAGAGCTGGAAACACCATATATTTT. The genes are TRBV11-2 and TRBJ1-3, with D maybe TRBD1 (6 bases). Germline V CDR1 and CDR2: SGHAT, FQNNGV. This CDR3 spans 17 amino acids. V lost 7 bases to trimming and J lost 2 bases, with 21 bases between them.